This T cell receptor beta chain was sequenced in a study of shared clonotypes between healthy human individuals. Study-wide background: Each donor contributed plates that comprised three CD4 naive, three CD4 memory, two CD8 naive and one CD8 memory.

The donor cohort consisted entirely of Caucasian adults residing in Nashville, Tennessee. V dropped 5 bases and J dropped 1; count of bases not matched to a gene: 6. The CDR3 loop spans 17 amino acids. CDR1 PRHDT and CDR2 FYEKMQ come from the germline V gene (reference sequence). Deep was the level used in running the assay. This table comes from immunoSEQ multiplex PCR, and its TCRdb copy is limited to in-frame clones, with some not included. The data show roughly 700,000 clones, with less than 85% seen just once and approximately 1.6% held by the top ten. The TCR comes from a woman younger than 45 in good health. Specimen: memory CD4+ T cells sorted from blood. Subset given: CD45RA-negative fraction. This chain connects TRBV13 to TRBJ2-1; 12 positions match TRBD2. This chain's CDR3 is CASSPELAGGSYNEQFF. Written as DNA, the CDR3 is TGTGCCAGCAGCCCGGAACTAGCGGGAGGTTCCTACAATGAGCAGTTCTTC. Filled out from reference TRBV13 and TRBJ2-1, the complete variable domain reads AAGVIQSPRHLIKEKRETATLKCYPIPRHDTVYWYQQGPGQDPQFLISFYEKMQSDKGSIPDRFSAQQFSDYHSELNMSSLELGDSALYFCASSPELAGGSYNEQFFGPGTRLTVL.